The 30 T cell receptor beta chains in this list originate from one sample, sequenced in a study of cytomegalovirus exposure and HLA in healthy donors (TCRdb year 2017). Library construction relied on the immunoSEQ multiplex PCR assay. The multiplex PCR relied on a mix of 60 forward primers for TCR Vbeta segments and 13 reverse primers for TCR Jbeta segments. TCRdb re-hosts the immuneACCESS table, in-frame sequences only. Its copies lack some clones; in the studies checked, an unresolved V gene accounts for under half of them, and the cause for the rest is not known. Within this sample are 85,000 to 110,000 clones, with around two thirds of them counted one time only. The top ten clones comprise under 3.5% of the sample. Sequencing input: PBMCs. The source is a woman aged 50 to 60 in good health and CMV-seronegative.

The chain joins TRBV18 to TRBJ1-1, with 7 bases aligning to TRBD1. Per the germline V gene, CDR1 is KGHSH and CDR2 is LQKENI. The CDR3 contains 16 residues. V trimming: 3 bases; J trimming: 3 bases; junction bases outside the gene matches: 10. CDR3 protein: CASSPYAVGTDTEAFF. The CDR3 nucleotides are TGTGCCAGCTCACCTTATGCGGTAGGGACAGACACTGAAGCTTTCTTT.

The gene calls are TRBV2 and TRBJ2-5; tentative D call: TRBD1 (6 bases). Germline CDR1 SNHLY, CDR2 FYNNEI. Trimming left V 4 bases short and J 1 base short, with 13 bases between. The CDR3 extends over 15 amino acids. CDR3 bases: TGTGCCAGCAGTGCCCAGGGACAACTCCAAGAGACCCAGTACTTC. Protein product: CASSAQGQLQETQYF.

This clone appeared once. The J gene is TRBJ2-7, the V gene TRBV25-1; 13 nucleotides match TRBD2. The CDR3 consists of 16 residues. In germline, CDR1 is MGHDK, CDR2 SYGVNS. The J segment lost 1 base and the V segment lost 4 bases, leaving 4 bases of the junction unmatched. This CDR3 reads CASSGGTSGVSYEQYF. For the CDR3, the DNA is TGTGCCAGCAGTGGGGGGACTAGCGGGGTATCCTACGAGCAGTACTTC.

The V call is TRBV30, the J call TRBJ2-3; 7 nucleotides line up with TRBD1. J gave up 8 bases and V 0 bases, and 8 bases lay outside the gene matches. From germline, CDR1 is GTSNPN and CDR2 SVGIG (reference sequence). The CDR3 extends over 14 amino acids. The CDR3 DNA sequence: TGTGCCTGGAGTGTGATGACAGGGTCCCGTACGCAGTATTTT. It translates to CAWSVMTGSRTQYF.

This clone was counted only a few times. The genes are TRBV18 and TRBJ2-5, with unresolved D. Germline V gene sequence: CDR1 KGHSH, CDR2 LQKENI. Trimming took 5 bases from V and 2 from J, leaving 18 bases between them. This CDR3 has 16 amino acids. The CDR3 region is CASSSQDYLAQETQYF. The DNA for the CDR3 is TGTGCCAGCTCATCCCAGGATTATCTGGCGCAAGAGACCCAGTACTTC.

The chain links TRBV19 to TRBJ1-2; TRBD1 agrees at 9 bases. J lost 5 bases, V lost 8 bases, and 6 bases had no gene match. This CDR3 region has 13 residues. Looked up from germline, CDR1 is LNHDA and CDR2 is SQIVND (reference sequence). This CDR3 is CASLSGQGYGYTF. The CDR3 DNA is TGTGCCAGTTTATCCGGACAGGGGTATGGCTACACCTTC.

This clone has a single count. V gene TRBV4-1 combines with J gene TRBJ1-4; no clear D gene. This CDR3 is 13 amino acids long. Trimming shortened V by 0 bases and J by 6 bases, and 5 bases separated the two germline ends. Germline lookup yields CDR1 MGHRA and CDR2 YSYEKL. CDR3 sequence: CASSQDSYEKLFF. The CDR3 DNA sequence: TGCGCCAGCAGCCAAGATTCGTATGAAAAACTGTTTTTT.

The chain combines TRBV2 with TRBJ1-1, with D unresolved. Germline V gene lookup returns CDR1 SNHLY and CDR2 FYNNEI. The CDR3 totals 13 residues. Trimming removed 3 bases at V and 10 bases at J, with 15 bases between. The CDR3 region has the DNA TGTGCCAGCAGTGAGGAGGTCGAAGAATTAGCTTTCTTT. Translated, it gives CASSEEVEELAFF.

The CDR3 DNA is TGCAGCGTTGACTTGACACTAGATACGCAGTATTTT. It codes for CSVDLTLDTQYF. The chain has TRBV29-1 and TRBJ2-3; no reliable D call. Per germline, CDR1 SQVTM and CDR2 ANQGSEA. Deletions cut 3 bases from V and 5 bases from J, with 9 bases between. This CDR3 spans 12 amino acids.

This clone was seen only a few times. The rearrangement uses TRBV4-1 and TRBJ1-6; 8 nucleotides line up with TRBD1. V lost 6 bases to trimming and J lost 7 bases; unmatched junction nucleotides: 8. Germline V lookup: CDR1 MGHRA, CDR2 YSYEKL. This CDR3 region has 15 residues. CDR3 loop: CASRLRDRTNSPLHF. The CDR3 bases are TGCGCCAGCAGACTACGGGACAGGACCAATTCACCCCTCCACTTT.

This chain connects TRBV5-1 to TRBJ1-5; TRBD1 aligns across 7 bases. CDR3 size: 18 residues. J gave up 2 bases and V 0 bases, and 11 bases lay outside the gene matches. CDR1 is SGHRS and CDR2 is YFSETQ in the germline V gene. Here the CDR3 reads CASSLGNTGTAGNQPQHF. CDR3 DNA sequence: TGCGCCAGCAGCTTGGGTAACACCGGGACAGCGGGCAATCAGCCCCAGCATTTT.

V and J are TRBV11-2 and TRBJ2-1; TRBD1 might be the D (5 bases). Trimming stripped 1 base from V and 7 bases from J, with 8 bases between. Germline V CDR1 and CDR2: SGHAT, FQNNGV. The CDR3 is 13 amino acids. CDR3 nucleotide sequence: TGTGCCAGCAGCTTAGGACAGCCGAATGAGCAGTTCTTC. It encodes CASSLGQPNEQFF.

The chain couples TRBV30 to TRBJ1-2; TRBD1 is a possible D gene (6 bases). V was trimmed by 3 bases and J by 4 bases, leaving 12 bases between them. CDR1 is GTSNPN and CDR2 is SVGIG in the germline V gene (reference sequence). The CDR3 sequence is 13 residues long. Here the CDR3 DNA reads TGTGCCTGGAGCGAAGACAGGACCTATGGCTACACCTTC. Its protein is CAWSEDRTYGYTF. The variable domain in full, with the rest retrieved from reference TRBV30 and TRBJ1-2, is SQTIHQWPATLVQPVGSPLSLECTVEGTSNPNLYWYRQAAGRGLQLLFYSVGIGQISSEVPQNLSASRPQDRQFILSSKKLLLSDSGFYLCAWSEDRTYGYTFGSGTRLTVV.

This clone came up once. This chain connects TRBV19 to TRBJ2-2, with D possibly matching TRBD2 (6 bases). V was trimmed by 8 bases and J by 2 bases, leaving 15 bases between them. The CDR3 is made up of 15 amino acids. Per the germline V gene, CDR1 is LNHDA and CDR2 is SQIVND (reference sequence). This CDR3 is CASFSPGDNTGELFF. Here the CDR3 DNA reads TGTGCCAGTTTTTCACCGGGGGATAACACCGGGGAGCTGTTTTTT.

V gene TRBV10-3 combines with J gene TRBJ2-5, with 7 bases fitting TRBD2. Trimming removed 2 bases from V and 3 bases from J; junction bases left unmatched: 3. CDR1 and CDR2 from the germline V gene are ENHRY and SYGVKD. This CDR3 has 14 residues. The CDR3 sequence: CAISERLAEETQYF. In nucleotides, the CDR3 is TGTGCCATCAGTGAGCGGCTAGCGGAAGAGACCCAGTACTTC.

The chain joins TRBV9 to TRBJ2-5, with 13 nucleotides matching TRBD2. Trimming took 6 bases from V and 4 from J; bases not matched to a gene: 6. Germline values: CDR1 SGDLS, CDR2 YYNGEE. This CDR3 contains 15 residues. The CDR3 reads CASTGLAGYGETQYF. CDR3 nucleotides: TGTGCCAGCACGGGACTAGCGGGGTATGGAGAGACCCAGTACTTC.

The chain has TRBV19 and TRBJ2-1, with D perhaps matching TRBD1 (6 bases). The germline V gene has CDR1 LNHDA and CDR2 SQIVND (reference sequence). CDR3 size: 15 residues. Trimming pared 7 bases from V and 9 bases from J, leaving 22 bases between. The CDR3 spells CASTTKGDPTREQFF. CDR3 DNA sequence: TGTGCCAGTACCACCAAGGGGGACCCTACACGTGAGCAGTTCTTC.

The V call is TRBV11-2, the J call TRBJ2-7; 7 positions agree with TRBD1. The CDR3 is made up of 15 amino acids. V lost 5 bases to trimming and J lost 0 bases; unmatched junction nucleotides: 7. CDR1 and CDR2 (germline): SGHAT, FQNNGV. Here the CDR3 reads CASSTYRGSSYEQYF. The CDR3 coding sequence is TGTGCCAGCAGCACATACAGGGGCAGCTCCTACGAGCAGTACTTC.

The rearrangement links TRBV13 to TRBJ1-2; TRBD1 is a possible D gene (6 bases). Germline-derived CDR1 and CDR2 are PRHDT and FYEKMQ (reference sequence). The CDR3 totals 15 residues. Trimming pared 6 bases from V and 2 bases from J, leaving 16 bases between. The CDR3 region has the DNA TGTGCCAGCAGAACAGGGAGGGCACCAAACTATGGCTACACCTTC. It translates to CASRTGRAPNYGYTF.

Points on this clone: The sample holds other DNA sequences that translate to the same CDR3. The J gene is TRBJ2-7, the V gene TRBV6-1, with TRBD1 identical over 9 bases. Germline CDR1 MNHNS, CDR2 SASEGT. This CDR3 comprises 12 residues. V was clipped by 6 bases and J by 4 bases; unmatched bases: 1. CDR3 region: CASRDRGYEQYF. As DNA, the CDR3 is TGTGCCAGCAGGGACAGGGGATACGAGCAGTACTTC.

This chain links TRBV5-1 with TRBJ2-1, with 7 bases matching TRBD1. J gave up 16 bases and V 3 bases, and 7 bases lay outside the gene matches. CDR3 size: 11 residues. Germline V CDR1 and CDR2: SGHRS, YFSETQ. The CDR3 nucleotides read TGCGCCAGCAGCTCACAGGGGAATAAATTCTTC. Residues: CASSSQGNKFF. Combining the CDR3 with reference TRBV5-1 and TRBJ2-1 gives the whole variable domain KAGVTQTPRYLIKTRGQQVTLSCSPISGHRSVSWYQQTPGQGLQFLFEYFSETQRNKGNFPGRFSGRQFSNSRSEMNVSTLELGDSALYLCASSSQGNKFFGPGTRLTVL.

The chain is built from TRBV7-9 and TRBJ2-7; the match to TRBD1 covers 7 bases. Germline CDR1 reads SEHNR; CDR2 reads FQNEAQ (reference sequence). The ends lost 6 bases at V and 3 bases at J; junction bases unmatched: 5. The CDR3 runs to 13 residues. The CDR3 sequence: CASSNRQGYEQYF. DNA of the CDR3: TGTGCCAGCAGTAATAGACAGGGCTACGAGCAGTACTTC. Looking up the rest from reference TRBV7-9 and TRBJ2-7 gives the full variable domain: DTGVSQNPRHKITKRGQNVTFRCDPISEHNRLYWYRQTLGQGPEFLTYFQNEAQLEKSRLLSDRFSAERPKGSFSTLEIQRTEQGDSAMYLCASSNRQGYEQYFGPGTRLTVT.

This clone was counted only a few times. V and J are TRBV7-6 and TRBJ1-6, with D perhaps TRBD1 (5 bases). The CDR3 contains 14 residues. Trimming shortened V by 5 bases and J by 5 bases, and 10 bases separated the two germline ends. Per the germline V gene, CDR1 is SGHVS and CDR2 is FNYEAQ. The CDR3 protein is CASSRWGDNSPLHF. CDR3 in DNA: TGTGCCAGCAGCCGCTGGGGGGATAATTCACCCCTCCACTTT.

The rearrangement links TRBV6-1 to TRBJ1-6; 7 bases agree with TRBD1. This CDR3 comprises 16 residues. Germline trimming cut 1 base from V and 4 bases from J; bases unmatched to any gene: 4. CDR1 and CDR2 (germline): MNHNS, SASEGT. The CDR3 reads CASSEVGGGYNSPLHF. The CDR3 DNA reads TGTGCCAGCAGTGAAGTAGGGGGCGGTTATAATTCACCCCTCCACTTT.

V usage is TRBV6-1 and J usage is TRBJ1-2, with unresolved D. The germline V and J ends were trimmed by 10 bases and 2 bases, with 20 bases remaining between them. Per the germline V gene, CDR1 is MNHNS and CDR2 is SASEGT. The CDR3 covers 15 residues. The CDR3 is CATPGSPGRNYGYTF. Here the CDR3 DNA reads TGTGCCACTCCGGGCTCCCCGGGGAGAAACTATGGCTACACCTTC.

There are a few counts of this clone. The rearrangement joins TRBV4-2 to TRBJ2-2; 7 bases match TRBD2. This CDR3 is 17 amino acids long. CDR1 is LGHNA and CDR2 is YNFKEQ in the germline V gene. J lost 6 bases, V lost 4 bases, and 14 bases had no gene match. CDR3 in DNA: TGTGCCAGCAGCCCTTCTGTGGGCGGGAGCGGGGCCGGGGAGCTGTTTTTT. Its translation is CASSPSVGGSGAGELFF.

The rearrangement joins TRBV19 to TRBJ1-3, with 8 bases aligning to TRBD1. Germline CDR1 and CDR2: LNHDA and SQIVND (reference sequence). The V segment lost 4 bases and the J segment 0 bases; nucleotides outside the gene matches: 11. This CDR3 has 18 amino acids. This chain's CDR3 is CASSNDRGRVRSGNTIYF. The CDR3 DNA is TGTGCCAGTAGTAATGACAGGGGCCGTGTTCGCTCTGGAAACACCATATATTTT.

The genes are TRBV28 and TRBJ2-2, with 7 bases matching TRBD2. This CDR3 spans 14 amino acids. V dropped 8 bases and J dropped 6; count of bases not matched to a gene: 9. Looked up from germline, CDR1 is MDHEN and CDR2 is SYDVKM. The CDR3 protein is CASGRSLAAGELFF. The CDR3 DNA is TGTGCCAGCGGGAGGAGTCTAGCGGCCGGGGAGCTGTTTTTT.

CDR3 in amino acids: CASSPTSGRYEQYF. The CDR3 nucleotides read TGCGCCAGCAGTCCAACTAGCGGGAGGTACGAGCAGTACTTC. The V call is TRBV5-1, the J call TRBJ2-7; TRBD2 aligns across 12 bases. Trimming took 5 bases from V and 4 from J; bases not matched to a gene: 4. The CDR3 runs 14 residues. Germline values: CDR1 SGHRS, CDR2 YFSETQ.

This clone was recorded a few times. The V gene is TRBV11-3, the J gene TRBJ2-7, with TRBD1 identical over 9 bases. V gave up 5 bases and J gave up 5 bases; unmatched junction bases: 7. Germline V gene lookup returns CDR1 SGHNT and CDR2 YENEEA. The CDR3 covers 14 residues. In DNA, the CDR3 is TGTGCCAGCAGCATACAGGGGGCGCAAAACGAGCAGTACTTC. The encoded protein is CASSIQGAQNEQYF.